One and the same sample provided the 13 T cell receptor beta chains below, sequenced in a study of vaccination effects on CD4 cells after COVID-19. No antigen is known for these receptors. Clones were read by immunoSEQ multiplex PCR, and TCRdb kept only the in-frame ones, dropping some. The sample records fewer than 40,000 clones, around two thirds being singletons. Culture lasted about nine days before CD4+ T cell isolation. Sample: CD4+ T cells from PBMCs cultured without peptide, taken before COVID-19 vaccination. These receptors were taken from a human donor who received a COVID-19 vaccine.

With regard to this clone: The sample has other DNA sequences that encode this CDR3 too. The chain has TRBV12-3 or TRBV12-4 and TRBJ1-2; D is ambiguous. V was pared by 3 bases and J by 1 base, with 6 bases between. The CDR3 is made up of 13 amino acids. Here the CDR3 reads CASSFRSNYGYTF. CDR3 nucleotide sequence: TGTGCCAGCAGTTTTAGGAGTAACTATGGCTACACCTTC.

The J gene is TRBJ2-1, the V gene TRBV6-1; no clear D. Germline V gene data show CDR1 as MNHNS and CDR2 as SASEGT. This CDR3 has 16 residues. V shed 2 bases and J shed 0 bases, with 11 bases lying between them. In DNA form, the CDR3 reads TGTGCCAGCAGTGAAACTCTGGGCAGCTCCTACAATGAGCAGTTCTTC. This gives the protein CASSETLGSSYNEQFF.

This chain links TRBV24-1 with TRBJ2-7; 7 nucleotides align to TRBD1. This CDR3 contains 14 residues. V trimming: 5 bases; J trimming: 2 bases; junction bases outside the gene matches: 5. Germline V gives CDR1 KGHDR, CDR2 SFDVKD. The CDR3 bases are TGTGCCACCAGTGTGGAGGACAGGCCCTACGAGCAGTACTTC. Amino acids: CATSVEDRPYEQYF.

The chain is built from TRBV18 and TRBJ1-3, with 9 bases that match TRBD1. CDR1 is KGHSH, CDR2 LQKENI, per germline. The CDR3 runs to 17 residues. After removal of 1 base from V and 1 base from J, the junction contained 5 bases not matched to a gene. CDR3 DNA: TGTGCCAGCTCACCACGTTCGACAGGGGGTTCTGGAAACACCATATATTTT. It translates to CASSPRSTGGSGNTIYF.

The chain uses TRBV7-9 and TRBJ1-1; the D is unclear. V lost 5 bases to trimming and J lost 0 bases, with 7 bases between them. Germline V gene lookup returns CDR1 SEHNR and CDR2 FQNEAQ (reference sequence). The CDR3 loop spans 13 amino acids. In DNA form, the CDR3 reads TGTGCCAGCAGCGATCAGATGAACACTGAAGCTTTCTTT. This sequence encodes CASSDQMNTEAFF. The full variable domain, in which reference TRBV7-9 and TRBJ1-1 provide the parts outside the CDR3, is DTGVSQNPRHKITKRGQNVTFRCDPISEHNRLYWYRQTLGQGPEFLTYFQNEAQLEKSRLLSDRFSAERPKGSFSTLEIQRTEQGDSAMYLCASSDQMNTEAFFGQGTRLTVV.

The V gene is TRBV10-3, the J gene TRBJ2-1; 10 bases are a match to TRBD1. Germline CDR1 and CDR2: ENHRY and SYGVKD. The CDR3 covers 14 residues. The J segment lost 5 bases and the V segment lost 6 bases, leaving 4 bases of the junction unmatched. This CDR3 is CAIRPGTGDNEQFF. The CDR3 DNA is TGTGCCATCAGACCCGGGACAGGGGACAATGAGCAGTTCTTC.

The chain links TRBV5-5 to TRBJ2-2; D possibly corresponds to TRBD1 (5 bases). From germline, CDR1 is SGHKS and CDR2 YYEKEE (reference sequence). The CDR3 has 15 amino acids. Trimming left V 0 bases short and J 1 base short, with 7 bases between. The CDR3 here is CASSLVGVNTGELFF. The CDR3 region has the DNA TGTGCCAGCAGCTTGGTAGGGGTGAACACCGGGGAGCTGTTTTTT.

Regarding this clone: One end of the junction fails to match germline, which may point to a read error. The V and J genes are TRBV12-3 or TRBV12-4 and TRBJ1-3; D not certain. CDR3 size: 11 residues. In nucleotides, the CDR3 is TGTGCCAGCAGTTTTGGGGATCTAAGGGATTTT. It codes for CASSFGDLRDF.

This chain uses TRBV6-1 with TRBJ1-2, with TRBD1 matching 7 bases. CDR3 length: 15 residues. With 2 bases clipped from V and 3 bases from J, the junction kept 6 bases outside the gene matches. CDR1 is MNHNS and CDR2 is SASEGT in the germline V gene. CDR3 bases: TGTGCCAGCAGTGAATCTCGGGACAGATACTATGGCTACACCTTC. This translates into CASSESRDRYYGYTF.

The rearrangement joins TRBV2 to TRBJ1-2; no reliable D call. The V gene's germline CDR1 is SNHLY and CDR2 FYNNEI. V was trimmed by 7 bases and J by 2 bases, leaving 11 bases between them. The length of the CDR3 is 13 residues. The CDR3 is CASNEGENYGYTF. CDR3 in DNA: TGTGCCAGCAACGAGGGAGAGAACTATGGCTACACCTTC. Supplemented by reference TRBV2 and TRBJ1-2, the full variable domain reads EPEVTQTPSHQVTQMGQEVILRCVPISNHLYFYWYRQILGQKVEFLVSFYNNEISEKSEIFDDQFSVERPDGSNFTLKIRSTKLEDSAMYFCASNEGENYGYTFGSGTRLTVV.

The chain links TRBV6-6 to TRBJ2-1; 13 bases fit TRBD2. Trimming cost V 0 bases and J 8 bases; bases outside gene matches: 1. CDR1 MNHNY and CDR2 SVGAGI come from the germline V gene (reference sequence). The CDR3 spans 15 residues. The CDR3 DNA follows: TGTGCCAGCAGTTACTCACTAGCGGGGGGGGATGAGCAGTTCTTC. Translation: CASSYSLAGGDEQFF.

The chain joins TRBV21-1 to TRBJ2-3; the table gives TRBD1 as D, unverified against the DNA. TRBV21-1 is assigned pseudogene status. This CDR3 has 13 residues. CDR3: CASSGQGADTQYF. The CDR3 region has the DNA TGTGCCAGCAGCGGACAGGGGGCAGATACGCAGTATTTT.

The chain recombines TRBV3-1 (or the pseudogene TRBV3-2) with TRBJ2-7, with D perhaps matching TRBD1 (5 bases). Germline V gene lookup returns CDR1 LGHDT and CDR2 YNNKEL (reference sequence). CDR3 length equals 13 residues. V lost 2 bases to trimming and J lost 4 bases, with 9 bases between them. CDR3 sequence (DNA): TGTGCCAGCAGCCAATTCCAGGGTTACGAGCAGTACTTC. Translating gives CASSQFQGYEQYF.